This T cell receptor beta chain was retrieved from a study of blood T cell repertoires in COVID-19 (dated by TCRdb to about 2020). Concerning the study at large: Collaborator samples came from the United States, Italy and Spain and covered acute and convalescent phases of COVID-19. Samples came from the ongoing ImmuneRACE study (first 160 participants) plus 1,254 subjects from 6 global collaborators. Subjects who had been exposed to COVID-19, were actively infected with it, or had recovered from it provided the deeply sampled blood TCRbeta repertoires that made up the dataset. Where available, HLA class I and class II types were taken from metadata supplied by the sample provider and were not determined by assay-based typing. The material from the prospective study consisted of cDNA or gDNA derived from T cells, B-cell-depleted T cells, or PBMCs. The sample metadata nearly always contained a de-identified subject ID, COVID-19 status, age in years and sex. A freely available public database, intended as a resource for researchers studying the immune response to SARS-CoV-2, is where the repertoires were released. The full study reports these points: The amount of clinical and demographic metadata varied by source and participant and was provided uncurated.

In the prospective study, participants were roughly 18 to 89 years old, resided in 20 to 30 geographic areas of the United States, and were enrolled through a virtual design. Cohort assignment in the prospective study relied on participant-reported clinical history from a screening survey and a study questionnaire. In the prospective study, whole blood, serum and a nasopharyngeal or oropharyngeal swab were collected from each participant by mobile phlebotomists. Over a roughly two-month period, participants in the prospective study had the option of providing additional blood draws and questionnaires. Before DNA extraction, blood samples from the prospective study were shipped at room temperature or frozen. This clone was seen once. Its antigen is currently not known. No much larger clone exists at a distance of one base, and base qualities are not known. TCRbeta CDR3 regions were amplified from genomic DNA by means of the immunoSEQ Assay, a bias-controlled multiplex PCR. On the study's bioinformatics: The number of nucleated cells in each sample was estimated by amplification of reference gene primers within the assay. To quantify the absolute abundance of each unique TCRbeta CDR3 rearrangement, sequence reads were collapsed and filtered. Productive Simpson clonality was computed per sample as the square root of Simpson's diversity index over productive rearrangements. TCRdb provides this immuneACCESS table in a form limited to in-frame rearrangements. Some clones are lacking; in checked studies, under half of them reflect an unresolved V gene, and why the rest are absent is not known. D and trimming come from the DNA, and the V and J calls and clone size come from that table. This sample is represented by around 50,000 clones; 70% to 80% of them were singletons. The ten largest clones capture about 6% of the sample.

Sequenced material: PBMCs or T cells enriched from blood (not recorded which). This sequence was found in a woman in her fifties or sixties with acute COVID-19.

The DNA sequence reads TGTGCCAGCAGCTTAGGGCCCGAAGCTTTCTTT. This codes for CASSLGPEAFF. Recombination connected TRBV11-2 to TRBJ1-1, with an unclear D gene assignment. From the germline V gene, CDR1 is SGHAT and CDR2 is FQNNGV. The junction carries 5 bases between V and J, which are trimmed by 1 base and 8 bases respectively. The CDR3 covers 11 residues, taking in both the cysteine and the phenylalanine. The DNA shown is the 33-base CDR3, in frame from base 1.